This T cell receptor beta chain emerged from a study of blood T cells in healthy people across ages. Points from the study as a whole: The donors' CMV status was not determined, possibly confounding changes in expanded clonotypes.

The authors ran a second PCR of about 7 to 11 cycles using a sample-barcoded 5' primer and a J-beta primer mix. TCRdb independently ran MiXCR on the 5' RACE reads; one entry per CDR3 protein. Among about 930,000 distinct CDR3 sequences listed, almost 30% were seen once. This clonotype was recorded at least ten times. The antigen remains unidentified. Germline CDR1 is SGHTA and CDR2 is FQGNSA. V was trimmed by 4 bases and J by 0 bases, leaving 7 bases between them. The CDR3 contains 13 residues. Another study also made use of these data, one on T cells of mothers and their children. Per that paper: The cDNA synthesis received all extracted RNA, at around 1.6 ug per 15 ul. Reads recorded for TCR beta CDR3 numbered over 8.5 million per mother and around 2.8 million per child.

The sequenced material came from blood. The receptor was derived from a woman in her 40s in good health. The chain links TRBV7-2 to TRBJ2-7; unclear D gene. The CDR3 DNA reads TGTGCCAGCAGCTCTCTCCCCTCCTACGAGCAGTACTTC. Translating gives CASSSLPSYEQYF.